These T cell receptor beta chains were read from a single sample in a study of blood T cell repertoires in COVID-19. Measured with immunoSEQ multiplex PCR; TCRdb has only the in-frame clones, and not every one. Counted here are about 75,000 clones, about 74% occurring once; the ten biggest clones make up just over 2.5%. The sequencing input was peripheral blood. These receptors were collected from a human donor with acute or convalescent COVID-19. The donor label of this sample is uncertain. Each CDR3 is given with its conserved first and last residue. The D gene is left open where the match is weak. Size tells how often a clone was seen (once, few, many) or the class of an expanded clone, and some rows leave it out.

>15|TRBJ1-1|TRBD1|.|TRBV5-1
TGCGCCAGCAGCGTTAGACAGGGTCGGACCACTGAAGCTTTCTTT
CASSVRQGRTTEAFF
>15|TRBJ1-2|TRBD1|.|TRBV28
TGTGCCAGCAGTAAAACCGGGACAGCTAACTATGGCTACACCTTC
CASSKTGTANYGYTF
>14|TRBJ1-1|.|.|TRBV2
TGTGCCAGCAGAAAGACAGGCGCGGTCACTGAAGCTTTCTTT
CASRKTGAVTEAFF
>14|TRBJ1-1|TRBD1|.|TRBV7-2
TGTGCCAGCAGCCTACCCACAGGGGCCACTGAAGCTTTCTTT
CASSLPTGATEAFF
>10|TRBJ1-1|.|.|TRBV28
TGTGCCAGCATAGATCGTGAAGCTTTCTTT
CASIDREAFF
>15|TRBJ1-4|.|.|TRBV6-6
TGTGCCAGCAGTTCCCAGGACGGCAAGGGGGAAAAACTGTTTTTT
CASSSQDGKGEKLFF
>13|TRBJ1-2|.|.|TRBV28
TGTGCCAGCAGTTTGGACAGTCTCTATGGCTACACCTTC
CASSLDSLYGYTF
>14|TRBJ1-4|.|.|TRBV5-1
TGCGCCAGCAGCTTGGTTACAACTAATGAAAAACTGTTTTTT
CASSLVTTNEKLFF
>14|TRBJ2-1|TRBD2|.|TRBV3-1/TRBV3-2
TGTGCCAGCAGCCAAGATCCAACTAGCGGTGAGCAGTTCTTC
CASSQDPTSGEQFF
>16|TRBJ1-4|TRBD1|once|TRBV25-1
TGTGCCAGCAGTGGCTTTTTCGACAGGGGCGGGGGAAAACTGTTTTTT
CASSGFFDRGGGKLFF
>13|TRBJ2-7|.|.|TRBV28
TGTGCCAGCAGTCCCTCAGTGCACTACGAGCAGTACTTC
CASSPSVHYEQYF
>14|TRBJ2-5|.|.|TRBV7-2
TGTGCCAGCAGCCCGGGCAGGGGACGGGAGACCCAGTACTTC
CASSPGRGRETQYF
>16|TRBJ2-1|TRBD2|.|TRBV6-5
TGTGCCAGCAGTTCCCTAGCGGGAGGGCCTTCCAATGAGCAGTTCTTC
CASSSLAGGPSNEQFF
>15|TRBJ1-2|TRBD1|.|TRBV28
TGTGCCAGCATAGTCCACCTCCAGGGGGCCGGAGGCTACACCTTC
CASIVHLQGAGGYTF
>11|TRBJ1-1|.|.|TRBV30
TGTGCCTGGAGTACCCGGACTGAAGCTTTCTTT
CAWSTRTEAFF
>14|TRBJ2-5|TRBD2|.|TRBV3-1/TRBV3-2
TGTGCCAGCAGTCAACTAGCGGGGGTAGAGACCCAGTACTTC
CASSQLAGVETQYF